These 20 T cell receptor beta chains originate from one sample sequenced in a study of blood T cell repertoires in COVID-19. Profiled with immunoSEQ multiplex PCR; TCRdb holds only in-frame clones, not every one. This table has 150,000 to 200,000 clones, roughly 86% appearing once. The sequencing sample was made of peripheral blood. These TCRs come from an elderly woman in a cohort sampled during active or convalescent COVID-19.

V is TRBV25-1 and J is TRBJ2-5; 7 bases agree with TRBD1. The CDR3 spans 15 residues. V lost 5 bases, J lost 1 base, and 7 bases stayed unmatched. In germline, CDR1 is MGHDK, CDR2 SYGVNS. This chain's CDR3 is CASSPRGQLQETQYF. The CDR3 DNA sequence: TGTGCCAGCAGTCCCCGGGGACAGCTCCAAGAGACCCAGTACTTC.

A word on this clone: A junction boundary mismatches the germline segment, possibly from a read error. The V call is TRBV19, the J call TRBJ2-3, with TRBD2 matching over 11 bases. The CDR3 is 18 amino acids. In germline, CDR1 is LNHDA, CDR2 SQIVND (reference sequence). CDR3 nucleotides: TGTGCAAGTAACCCCCGTTTAGCGGGGGGGCCCCTCGTAGATACGCAGTATTTT. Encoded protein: CASNPRLAGGPLVDTQYF.

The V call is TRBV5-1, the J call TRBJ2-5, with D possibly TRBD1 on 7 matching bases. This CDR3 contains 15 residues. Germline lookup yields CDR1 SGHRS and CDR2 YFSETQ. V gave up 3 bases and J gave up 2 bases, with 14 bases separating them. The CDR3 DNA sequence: TGCGCCAGCAGCTCGGGGCAGGGGGGACAAGAGACCCAGTACTTC. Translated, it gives CASSSGQGGQETQYF.

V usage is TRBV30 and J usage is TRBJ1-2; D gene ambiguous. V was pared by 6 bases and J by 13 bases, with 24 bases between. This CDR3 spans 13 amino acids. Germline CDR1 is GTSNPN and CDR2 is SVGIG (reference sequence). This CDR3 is CACRPPVSVGGTF. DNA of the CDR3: TGTGCCTGTCGACCCCCCGTTAGTGTCGGCGGCACCTTC.

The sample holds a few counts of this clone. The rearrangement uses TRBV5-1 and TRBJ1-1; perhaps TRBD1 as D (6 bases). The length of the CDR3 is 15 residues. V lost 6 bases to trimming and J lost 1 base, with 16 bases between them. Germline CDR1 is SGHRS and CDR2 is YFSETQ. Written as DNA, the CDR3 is TGCGCCAGCACTCCACCAGGGACAACGAACACTGAAGCTTTCTTT. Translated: CASTPPGTTNTEAFF.

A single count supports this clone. CDR3 amino acids: CASRAREDNYEQYV. The CDR3 nucleotides are TGTGCCAGCCGCGCGCGGGAGGACAACTACGAGCAGTACGTC. The chain uses TRBV28 and TRBJ2-7, with 8 bases lining up with TRBD2. The CDR3 is 14 amino acids. In germline, CDR1 is MDHEN, CDR2 SYDVKM. The V gene end was trimmed by 8 bases and the J gene end by 3 bases; junction bases not matched to a gene: 9.

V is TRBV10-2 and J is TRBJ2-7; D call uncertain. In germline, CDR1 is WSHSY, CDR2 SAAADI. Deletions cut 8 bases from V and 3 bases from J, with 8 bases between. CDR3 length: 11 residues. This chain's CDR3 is CASGLSYEQYV. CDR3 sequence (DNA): TGCGCCAGCGGGCTAAGCTACGAGCAGTACGTC.

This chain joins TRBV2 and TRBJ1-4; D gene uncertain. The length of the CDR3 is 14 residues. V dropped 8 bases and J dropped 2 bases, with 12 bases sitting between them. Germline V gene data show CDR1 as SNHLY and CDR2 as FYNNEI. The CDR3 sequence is CASRPSVTNEKLFF. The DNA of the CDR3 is TGTGCCAGCCGTCCGAGCGTGACTAATGAAAAACTGTTTTTT.

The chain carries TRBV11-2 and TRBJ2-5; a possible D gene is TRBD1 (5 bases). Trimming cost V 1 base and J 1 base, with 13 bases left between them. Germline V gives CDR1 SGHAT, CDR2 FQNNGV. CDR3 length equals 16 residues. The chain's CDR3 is CASSLGIDSPQETQYF. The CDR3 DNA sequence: TGTGCCAGCAGCTTAGGAATAGACAGCCCCCAAGAGACCCAGTACTTC.

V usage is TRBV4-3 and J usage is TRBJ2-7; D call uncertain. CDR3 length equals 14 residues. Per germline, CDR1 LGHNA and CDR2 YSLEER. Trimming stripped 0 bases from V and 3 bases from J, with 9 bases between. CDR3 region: CASSQELVGYEQYF. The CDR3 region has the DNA TGCGCCAGCAGCCAAGAACTGGTTGGCTACGAGCAGTACTTC.

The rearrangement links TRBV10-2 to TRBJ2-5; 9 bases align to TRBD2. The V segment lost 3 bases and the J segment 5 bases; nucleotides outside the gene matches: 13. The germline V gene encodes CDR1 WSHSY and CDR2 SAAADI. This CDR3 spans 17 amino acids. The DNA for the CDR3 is TGCGCCAGCAGTGATCCCCGGGGTAGCGGGAGAAAGGAGACCCAGTACTTC. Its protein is CASSDPRGSGRKETQYF.

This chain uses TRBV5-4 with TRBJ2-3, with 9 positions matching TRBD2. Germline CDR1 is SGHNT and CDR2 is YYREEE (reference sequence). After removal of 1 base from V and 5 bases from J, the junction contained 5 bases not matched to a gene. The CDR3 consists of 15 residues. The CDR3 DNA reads TGTGCCAGCAGCTTGAGCGCGGGAGGGGGAGATACGCAGTATTTT. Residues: CASSLSAGGGDTQYF.

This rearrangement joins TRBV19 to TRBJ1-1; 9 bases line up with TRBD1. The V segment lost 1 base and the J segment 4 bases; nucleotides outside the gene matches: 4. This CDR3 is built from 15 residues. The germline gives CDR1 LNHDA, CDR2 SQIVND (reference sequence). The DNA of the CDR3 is TGTGCCAGTAGTATAGGCGACAGGGGGGGCACTGAAGCTTTCTTT. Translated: CASSIGDRGGTEAFF. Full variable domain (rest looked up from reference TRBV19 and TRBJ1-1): DGGITQSPKYLFRKEGQNVTLSCEQNLNHDAMYWYRQDPGQGLRLIYYSQIVNDFQKGDIAEGYSVSREKKESFPLTVTSAQKNPTAFYLCASSIGDRGGTEAFFGQGTRLTVV.

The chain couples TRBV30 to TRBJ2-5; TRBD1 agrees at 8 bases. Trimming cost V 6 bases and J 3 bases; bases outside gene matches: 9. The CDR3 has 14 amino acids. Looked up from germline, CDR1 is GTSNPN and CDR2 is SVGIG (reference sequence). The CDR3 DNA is TGTGCCTGCCTTTGGACAGGGAAAGAAGAGACCCAGTACTTC. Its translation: CACLWTGKEETQYF.

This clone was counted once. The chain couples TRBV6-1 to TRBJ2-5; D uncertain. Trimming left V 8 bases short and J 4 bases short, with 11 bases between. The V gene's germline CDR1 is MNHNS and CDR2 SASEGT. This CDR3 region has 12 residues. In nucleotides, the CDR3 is TGTGCCAGCGGCCCGACTCGAGAGACCCAGTACTTC. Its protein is CASGPTRETQYF.

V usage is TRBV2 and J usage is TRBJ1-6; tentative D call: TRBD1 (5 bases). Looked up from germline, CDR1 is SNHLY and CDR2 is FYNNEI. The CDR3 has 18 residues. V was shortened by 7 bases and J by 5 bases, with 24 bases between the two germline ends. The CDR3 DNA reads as TGTGCCAGCACTGGCGCAATAGGAGGGGTCCTTAATAATTCACCCCTCCACTTT. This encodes CASTGAIGGVLNNSPLHF. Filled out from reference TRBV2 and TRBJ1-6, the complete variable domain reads EPEVTQTPSHQVTQMGQEVILRCVPISNHLYFYWYRQILGQKVEFLVSFYNNEISEKSEIFDDQFSVERPDGSNFTLKIRSTKLEDSAMYFCASTGAIGGVLNNSPLHFGNGTRLTVT.

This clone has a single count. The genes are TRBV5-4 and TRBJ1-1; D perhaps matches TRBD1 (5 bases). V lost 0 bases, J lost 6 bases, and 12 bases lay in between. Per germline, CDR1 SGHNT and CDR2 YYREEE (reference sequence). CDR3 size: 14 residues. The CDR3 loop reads CASSLDRPWAEAFF. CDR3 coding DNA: TGTGCCAGCAGCTTGGACAGGCCTTGGGCTGAAGCTTTCTTT.

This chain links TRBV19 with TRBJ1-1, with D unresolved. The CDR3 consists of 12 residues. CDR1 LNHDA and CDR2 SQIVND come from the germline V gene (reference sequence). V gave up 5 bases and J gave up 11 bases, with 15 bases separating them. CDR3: CASSRRGFGAFF. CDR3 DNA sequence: TGTGCCAGTAGTCGTCGCGGGTTCGGTGCTTTCTTT.

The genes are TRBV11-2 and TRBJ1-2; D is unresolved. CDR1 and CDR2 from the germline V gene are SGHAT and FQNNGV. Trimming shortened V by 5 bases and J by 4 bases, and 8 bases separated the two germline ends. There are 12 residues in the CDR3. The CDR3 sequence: CASSPRSYGYTF. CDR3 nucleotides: TGTGCCAGCAGCCCCCGGTCCTATGGCTACACCTTC.

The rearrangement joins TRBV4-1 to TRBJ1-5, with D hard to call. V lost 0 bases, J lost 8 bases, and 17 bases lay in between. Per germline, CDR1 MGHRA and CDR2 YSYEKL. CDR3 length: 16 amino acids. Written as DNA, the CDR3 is TGCGCCAGCAGCCAAGAACCCCATCCGAACCGGGAGCCCCAGCATTTT. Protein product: CASSQEPHPNREPQHF.